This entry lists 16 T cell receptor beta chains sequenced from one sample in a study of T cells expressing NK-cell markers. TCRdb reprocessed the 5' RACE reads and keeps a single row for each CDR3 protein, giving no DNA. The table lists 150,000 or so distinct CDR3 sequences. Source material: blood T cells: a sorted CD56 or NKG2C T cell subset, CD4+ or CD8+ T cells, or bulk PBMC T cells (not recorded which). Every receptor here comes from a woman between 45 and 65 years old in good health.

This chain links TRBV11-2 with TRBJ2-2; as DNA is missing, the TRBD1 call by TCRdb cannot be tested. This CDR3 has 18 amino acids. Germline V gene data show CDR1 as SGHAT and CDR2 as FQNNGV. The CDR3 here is CASSLGDRALVKTGELFF. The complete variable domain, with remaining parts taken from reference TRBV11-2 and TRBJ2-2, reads EAGVAQSPRYKIIEKRQSVAFWCNPISGHATLYWYQQILGQGPKLLIQFQNNGVVDDSQLPKDRFSAERLKGVDSTLKIQPAKLEDSAVYLCASSLGDRALVKTGELFFGEGSRLTVL.

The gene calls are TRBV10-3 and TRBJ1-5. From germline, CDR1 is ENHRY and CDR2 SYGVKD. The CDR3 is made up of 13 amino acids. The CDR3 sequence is CAIGGDPNQPQHF.

The CDR3 loop is CASSLSGRISNYGYTF. The rearrangement uses TRBV12-3 or TRBV12-4 and TRBJ1-2. CDR3 length: 16 amino acids.

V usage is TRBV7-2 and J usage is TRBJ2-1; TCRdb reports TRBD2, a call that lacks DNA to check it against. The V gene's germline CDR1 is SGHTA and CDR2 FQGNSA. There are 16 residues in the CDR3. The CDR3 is CASRPDSGSSYNEQFF. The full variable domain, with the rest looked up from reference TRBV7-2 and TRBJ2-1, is GAGVSQSPSNKVTEKGKDVELRCDPISGHTALYWYRQSLGQGLEFLIYFQGNSAPDKSGLPSDRFSAERTGGSVSTLTIQRTQQEDSAVYLCASRPDSGSSYNEQFFGPGTRLTVL.

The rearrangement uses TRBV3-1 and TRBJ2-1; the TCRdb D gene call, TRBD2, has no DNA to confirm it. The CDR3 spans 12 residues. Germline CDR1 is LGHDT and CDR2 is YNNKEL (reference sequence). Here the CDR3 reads CASSQSGNEQFF.

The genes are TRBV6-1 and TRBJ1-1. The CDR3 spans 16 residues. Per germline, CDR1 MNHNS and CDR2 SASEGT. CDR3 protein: CASSYPRGGEGTEAFF.

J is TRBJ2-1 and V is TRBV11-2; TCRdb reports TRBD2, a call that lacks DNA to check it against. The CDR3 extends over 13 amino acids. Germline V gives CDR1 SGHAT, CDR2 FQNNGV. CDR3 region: CASSLVGSDEQFF. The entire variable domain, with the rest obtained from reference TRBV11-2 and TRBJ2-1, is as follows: EAGVAQSPRYKIIEKRQSVAFWCNPISGHATLYWYQQILGQGPKLLIQFQNNGVVDDSQLPKDRFSAERLKGVDSTLKIQPAKLEDSAVYLCASSLVGSDEQFFGPGTRLTVL.

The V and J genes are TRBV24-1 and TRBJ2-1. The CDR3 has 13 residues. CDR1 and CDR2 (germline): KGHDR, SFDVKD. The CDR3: CATSDLITAEQFF.

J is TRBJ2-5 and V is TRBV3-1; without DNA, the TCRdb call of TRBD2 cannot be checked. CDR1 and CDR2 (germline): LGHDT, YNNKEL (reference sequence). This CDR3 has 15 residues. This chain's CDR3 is CASSQGGLAEETQYF.

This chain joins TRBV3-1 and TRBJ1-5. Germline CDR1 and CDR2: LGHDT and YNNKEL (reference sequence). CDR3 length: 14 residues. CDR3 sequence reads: CASSQGPFNQPQHF.

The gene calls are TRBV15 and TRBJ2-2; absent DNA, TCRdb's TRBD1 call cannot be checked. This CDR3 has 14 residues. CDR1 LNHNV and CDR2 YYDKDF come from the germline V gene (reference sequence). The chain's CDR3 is CATSSMSNTGELFF.

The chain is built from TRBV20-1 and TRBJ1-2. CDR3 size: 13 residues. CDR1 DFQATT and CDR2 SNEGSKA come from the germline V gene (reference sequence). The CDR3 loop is CSVRAIASYGYTF.

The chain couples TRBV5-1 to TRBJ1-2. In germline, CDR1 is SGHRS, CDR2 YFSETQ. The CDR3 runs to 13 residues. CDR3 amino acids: CASSLEGNYGYTF.

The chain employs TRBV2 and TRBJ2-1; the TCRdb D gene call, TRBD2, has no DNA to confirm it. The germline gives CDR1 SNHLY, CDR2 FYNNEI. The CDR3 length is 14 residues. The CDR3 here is CASRGGPSYNEQFF. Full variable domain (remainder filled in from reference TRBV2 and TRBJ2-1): EPEVTQTPSHQVTQMGQEVILRCVPISNHLYFYWYRQILGQKVEFLVSFYNNEISEKSEIFDDQFSVERPDGSNFTLKIRSTKLEDSAMYFCASRGGPSYNEQFFGPGTRLTVL.

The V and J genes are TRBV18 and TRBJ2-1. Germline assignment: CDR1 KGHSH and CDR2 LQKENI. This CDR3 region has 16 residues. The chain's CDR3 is CASSPSEGSSYNEQFF.

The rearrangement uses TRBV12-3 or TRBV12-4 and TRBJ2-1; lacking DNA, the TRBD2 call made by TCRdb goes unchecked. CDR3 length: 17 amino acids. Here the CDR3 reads CASNQGWASKSYNEQFF.